These 24 T cell receptor beta chains share one sample of origin, sequenced in a study of T cell repertoires in aging, cancer and after chemotherapy. TRB rearrangements spanning V, D and J were amplified using mixed TRB-A/B primers. TCRdb recomputed calls from the multiplex PCR reads with MiXCR, one row per CDR3 protein. The sample includes around 6,000 distinct CDR3 sequences, around 33% of them seen just once. TCR beta rearrangements were amplified from peripheral blood genomic DNA. Sequenced sample: blood. The receptors were sampled from a human donor in good health.

This chain uses TRBV13 with TRBJ2-7; the D is unclear. Deletions cut 2 bases from V and 3 bases from J, with 17 bases between. CDR3 size: 16 residues. Germline V CDR1 and CDR2: PRHDT, FYEKMQ (reference sequence). The CDR3 DNA reads TGTGCCAGCAGCTTACTCCCAACAGCTCGAAACTACGAGCAGTACTTC. Translated, it gives CASSLLPTARNYEQYF.

The genes are TRBV6-2 or TRBV6-3 and TRBJ2-3, with 9 bases fitting TRBD1. From germline, CDR1 is MNHEY and CDR2 SVGEGT. Trimming took 9 bases from V and 8 from J; bases not matched to a gene: 12. The CDR3 consists of 14 residues. The CDR3 is CASTRTGAQGTQYF. DNA for the CDR3: TGTGCCAGTACCCGGACAGGGGCTCAGGGTACGCAGTATTTT.

V usage is TRBV27 and J usage is TRBJ1-5; a possible D gene is TRBD1 (6 bases). Germline values: CDR1 MNHEY, CDR2 SMNVEV (reference sequence). V dropped 7 bases and J dropped 13 bases, with 11 bases sitting between them. The CDR3 contains 10 residues. The CDR3 nucleotides are TGTGCCAGCATACAGGGCAATCAGCATTTT. This encodes CASIQGNQHF.

This clonotype was detected a few times. V is TRBV11-3 and J is TRBJ1-4; D perhaps matches TRBD1 (6 bases). The CDR3 extends over 16 amino acids. The ends were cut back, 5 bases at V and 8 bases at J, with 21 bases in the middle. Germline V gives CDR1 SGHNT, CDR2 YENEEA. The CDR3 DNA is TGTGCCAGCAGCACCGCCCAAACAGGGATTCGAGAAAAACTGTTTTTT. It is translated as CASSTAQTGIREKLFF.

This chain links TRBV18 with TRBJ1-3; D uncertain. Trimming left V 3 bases short and J 0 bases short, with 12 bases between. Per the germline V gene, CDR1 is KGHSH and CDR2 is LQKENI. CDR3 length equals 16 residues. The CDR3: CASSPTGKGSGNTIYF. The CDR3 region has the DNA TGTGCCAGCTCACCGACGGGGAAGGGCTCTGGAAACACCATATATTTT.

This clonotype is medium-sized by share. The chain joins TRBV12-3 or TRBV12-4 to TRBJ2-1; no clear D. Trimming pared 7 bases from V and 8 bases from J, leaving 9 bases between. This CDR3 is 11 amino acids long. For the CDR3, the DNA is TGTGCCAGCACCAGACTCGATGAGCAGTTCTTC. Residues: CASTRLDEQFF.

As regards this clonotype: One junction end disagrees with the germline gene, perhaps due to a read error. This chain joins TRBV5-6 and TRBJ1-2; 7 nucleotides line up with TRBD1. This CDR3 is 15 amino acids long. The V gene's germline CDR1 is SGHDT and CDR2 YYEEEE. The CDR3 nucleotides read TGCGCCAGCAGCCCACAGGGGTCGAGAGACTATGGCTACACCTTC. It translates to CASSPQGSRDYGYTF.

In this sample, this clonotype is medium-sized. J is TRBJ2-2 and V is TRBV12-3 or TRBV12-4, with 7 bases fitting TRBD1. This CDR3 has 15 residues. Losses at the gene ends were 5 bases for V and 4 bases for J; bases not matched to a gene: 7. The CDR3 DNA sequence: TGTGCCAGCAGTCCCGGGACAGTGGGCACCGGGGAGCTGTTTTTT. It encodes CASSPGTVGTGELFF.

This chain joins TRBV5-4 and TRBJ2-1; weak D call: TRBD2 (5 bases). Per the germline V gene, CDR1 is SGHNT and CDR2 is YYREEE (reference sequence). There are 15 residues in the CDR3. The V end was cut by 0 bases, the J end by 9 bases, with 16 bases between. The CDR3 sequence: CASSLVIPKAGEQFF. The CDR3 DNA reads TGTGCCAGCAGCTTGGTAATTCCTAAGGCGGGTGAGCAGTTCTTC.

This sequence joins TRBV29-1 and TRBJ1-2, with 7 nucleotides matching TRBD1. CDR3 length equals 13 residues. CDR1 is SQVTM and CDR2 is ANQGSEA in the germline V gene. Trimming cost V 2 bases and J 3 bases; bases outside gene matches: 3. The CDR3 region is CSVERRGHYGYTF. The CDR3 DNA is TGCAGCGTTGAACGGAGGGGGCACTATGGCTACACCTTC.

The chain joins TRBV6-2 or TRBV6-3 to TRBJ2-3; perhaps TRBD2 as D (5 bases). The V gene lost 5 bases and the J gene lost 1 base, with 19 bases spanning the gap. This CDR3 has 17 residues. Per the germline V gene, CDR1 is MNHEY and CDR2 is SVGEGT. CDR3 residues: CASSEVGIGRGTDTQYF. The CDR3 DNA sequence: TGTGCCAGCAGTGAAGTCGGGATTGGGCGGGGCACAGATACGCAGTATTTT.

The chain carries TRBV6-5 and TRBJ2-1; D gene ambiguous. This CDR3 contains 14 residues. Germline CDR1 reads MNHEY; CDR2 reads SVGAGI. The V end was cut by 6 bases, the J end by 7 bases, with 16 bases between. The chain's CDR3 is CASSYPGRTNEQFF. As DNA, the CDR3 is TGTGCCAGCAGCTATCCGGGCCGTACAAATGAGCAGTTCTTC.

This clonotype has only a few counts. The gene calls are TRBV12-3 or TRBV12-4 and TRBJ1-5, with D unclear. V lost 7 bases and J lost 2, with 9 bases in between. The CDR3 length is 13 residues. This CDR3 is CASNGMGNQPQHF. In DNA form, the CDR3 reads TGTGCCAGCAATGGAATGGGCAATCAGCCCCAGCATTTT.

The chain carries TRBV5-4 and TRBJ2-7; D is uncertain. The CDR3 totals 16 residues. The V end was cut by 4 bases, the J end by 5 bases, with 22 bases between. Per germline, CDR1 SGHNT and CDR2 YYREEE (reference sequence). The CDR3 reads CASSARTREGVHEQYF. CDR3 in DNA: TGTGCCAGCAGCGCGAGGACGCGTGAAGGTGTCCACGAGCAGTACTTC.

The chain recombines TRBV5-1 with TRBJ2-3, with unresolved D. The CDR3 sequence is 12 residues long. Between the trimmed V and J ends, which lost 4 bases and 0 bases, there was a span of 3 bases. The V gene's germline CDR1 is SGHRS and CDR2 YFSETQ. The CDR3 loop is CASSPSTDTQYF. The CDR3 coding sequence is TGCGCCAGCAGCCCGAGCACAGATACGCAGTATTTT.

This clonotype was seen a few times. The chain has TRBV10-3 and TRBJ1-1; D not resolved. Germline V CDR1 and CDR2: ENHRY, SYGVKD. Trimming stripped 3 bases from V and 2 bases from J, with 10 bases between. The CDR3 totals 14 residues. CDR3 in amino acids: CAISDRSGNTEAFF. Written as DNA, the CDR3 is TGTGCCATCAGTGACAGGAGCGGAAACACTGAAGCTTTCTTT.

This clonotype was counted a few times. V usage is TRBV6-5 and J usage is TRBJ2-7, with D perhaps given as TRBD1 or TRBD2 (5 bases each). The CDR3 is made up of 14 amino acids. Germline V lookup: CDR1 MNHEY, CDR2 SVGAGI. Trimming cost V 3 bases and J 3 bases, with 12 bases left between them. This CDR3 reads CASSYNVGGYEQYF. Written as DNA, the CDR3 is TGTGCCAGCAGTTATAACGTTGGGGGCTACGAGCAGTACTTC.

This clonotype was recorded once. This sequence joins TRBV27 and TRBJ1-3; perhaps TRBD1 as D (5 bases). Germline CDR1 and CDR2: MNHEY and SMNVEV (reference sequence). The CDR3 is 17 amino acids. Deletions cut 5 bases from V and 0 bases from J, with 17 bases between. The CDR3 DNA reads as TGTGCCAGCAGTCTCGGTCGGGGACTCAACTCTGGAAACACCATATATTTT. Its translation: CASSLGRGLNSGNTIYF.

The rearrangement joins TRBV5-6 to TRBJ1-3; D uncertain. The CDR3 loop spans 16 amino acids. Trimming pared 1 base from V and 0 bases from J, leaving 11 bases between. Germline V lookup: CDR1 SGHDT, CDR2 YYEEEE. The DNA for the CDR3 is TGTGCCAGCAGCTTGAGGACCTTACACTCTGGAAACACCATATATTTT. Protein: CASSLRTLHSGNTIYF.

The genes are TRBV19 and TRBJ2-7; D gene unclear. V was shortened by 5 bases and J by 2 bases, with 10 bases between the two germline ends. Germline V lookup: CDR1 LNHDA, CDR2 SQIVND (reference sequence). This CDR3 has 13 residues. The chain's CDR3 is CASSVAGTYEQYF. CDR3 coding DNA: TGTGCCAGTAGTGTAGCTGGGACCTACGAGCAGTACTTC.

This clonotype showed up just a few times. This chain connects TRBV27 to TRBJ1-5; D is undetermined. The CDR3 is made up of 15 amino acids. The germline V gene has CDR1 MNHEY and CDR2 SMNVEV (reference sequence). Between the trimmed V and J ends, which lost 5 bases and 1 base, there was a span of 12 bases. This CDR3 is CASSTTRGSNQPQHF. Here the CDR3 DNA reads TGTGCCAGCAGTACCACCCGTGGGAGCAATCAGCCCCAGCATTTT.

This rearrangement joins TRBV18 to TRBJ2-1, with 8 nucleotides matching TRBD2. The CDR3 contains 16 residues. The junction had 6 bases not matched to a gene; V was cut back by 1 base and J by 4 bases. CDR1 is KGHSH and CDR2 is LQKENI in the germline V gene. In DNA, the CDR3 is TGTGCCAGCTCACCACTCCGGACTAGCCTGTACAATGAGCAGTTCTTC. This translates into CASSPLRTSLYNEQFF.

This clonotype was counted between two and nine times. The rearrangement links TRBV6-5 to TRBJ2-5; TRBD1 matches at 11 bases. Trimming cost V 4 bases and J 7 bases; bases outside gene matches: 8. This CDR3 spans 15 amino acids. Germline assignment: CDR1 MNHEY and CDR2 SVGAGI. Here the CDR3 DNA reads TGTGCCAGCAGTTGGACAGGGGGCGCCTCGGGGACCCAGTACTTC. It translates to CASSWTGGASGTQYF.

On this clonotype: The junction and the germline gene differ at one end; a read error may be behind it. The V call is TRBV19, the J call TRBJ1-5; D call uncertain. The CDR3 has 15 residues. The germline gives CDR1 LNHDA, CDR2 SQIVND (reference sequence). The CDR3 spells CASSMLGVSNPPQHF. As DNA, the CDR3 is TGTGCCAGTAGTATGCTCGGGGTAAGCAATCCGCCCCAGCATTTT.